This T cell receptor (beta chain) was identified in a study of shared clonotypes between healthy human individuals. The material for each subset, its genomic DNA, was split evenly across several immunoSEQ plates. TCRdb's table, derived via immunoSEQ multiplex PCR, lists solely in-frame clones and lacks some. The repertoire holds about 2.4 million clones, with over 85% as singletons. The germline CDR1 and CDR2 sequences are MNHNS and SASEGT. This CDR3 has 15 residues. V trimming: 6 bases; J trimming: 1 base; junction bases outside the gene matches: 4. Adult donors, all healthy and HIV-negative, had no recent acute infections or vaccinations.

Sequencing input: naive CD4+ T cells from PBMCs. Subset here: CD45RA+ positively selected. The receptor's source is a man aged 18 to 35 in good health. Some clones in this sample may be carry-over from other donors' samples. The chain has TRBV6-1 and TRBJ1-5, with 9 bases identical to TRBD1. The CDR3 DNA is TGTGCCAGCAGGGACAGGGGACGCAGCAATCAGCCCCAGCATTTT. It encodes CASRDRGRSNQPQHF.